This TCR beta chain appears in the sequencing data of a study of beta chain features in type 1 diabetes. Investigators reverse transcribed all isolated RNA, so they sequenced expressed TCRB transcripts. The data were produced by immunoSEQ multiplex PCR, yet TCRdb's version contains in-frame clones alone and is incomplete. This sample has 140,000 to 150,000 clones, with more than 9% found just once. The sequence was obtained from a man between 18 and 29 years old in good health. What was sequenced was naive CD4+ T cells from blood.

This chain's CDR3 is CSVAEGPSYEQYF. Written as DNA, the CDR3 is TGCAGCGTTGCGGAGGGGCCTTCCTACGAGCAGTACTTC. This rearrangement joins TRBV29-1 to TRBJ2-7; D perhaps matches TRBD2 (6 bases). V dropped 4 bases and J dropped 1 base, with 11 bases sitting between them. The CDR3 consists of 13 residues. Germline CDR1 is SQVTM and CDR2 is ANQGSEA.